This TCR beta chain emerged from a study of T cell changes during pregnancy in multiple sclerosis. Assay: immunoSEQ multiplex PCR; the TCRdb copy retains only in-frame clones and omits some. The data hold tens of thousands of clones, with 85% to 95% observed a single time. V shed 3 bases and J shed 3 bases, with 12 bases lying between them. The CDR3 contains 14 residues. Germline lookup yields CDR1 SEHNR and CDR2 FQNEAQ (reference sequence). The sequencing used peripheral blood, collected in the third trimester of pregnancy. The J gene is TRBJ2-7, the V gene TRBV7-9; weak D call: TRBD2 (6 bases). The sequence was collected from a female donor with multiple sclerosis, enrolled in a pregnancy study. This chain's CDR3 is CASSLAGTYYEQYF. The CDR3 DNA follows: TGTGCCAGCAGCTTGGCGGGGACGTACTACGAGCAGTACTTC.